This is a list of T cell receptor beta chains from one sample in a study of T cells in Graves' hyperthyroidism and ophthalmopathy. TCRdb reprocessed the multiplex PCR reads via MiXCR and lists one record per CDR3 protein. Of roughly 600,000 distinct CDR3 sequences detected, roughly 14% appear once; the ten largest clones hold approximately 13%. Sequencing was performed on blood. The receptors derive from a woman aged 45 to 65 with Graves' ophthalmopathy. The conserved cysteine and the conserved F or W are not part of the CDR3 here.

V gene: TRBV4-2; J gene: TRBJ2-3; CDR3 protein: ASSLLAGETDTQY
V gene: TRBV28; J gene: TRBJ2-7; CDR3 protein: ASSPPGLAGGYEQY
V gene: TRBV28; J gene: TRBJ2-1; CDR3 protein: ASSPWTGEEYNEQF
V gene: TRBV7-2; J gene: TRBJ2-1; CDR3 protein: ASSRGRFNEQF
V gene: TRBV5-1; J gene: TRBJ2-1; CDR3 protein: ASSGGGSGQSNEQF
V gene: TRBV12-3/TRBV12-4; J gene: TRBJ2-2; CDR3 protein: ASSLQRVFTGELF
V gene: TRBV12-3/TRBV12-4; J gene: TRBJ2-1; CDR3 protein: ASSPGTSGRGLRFNEQF
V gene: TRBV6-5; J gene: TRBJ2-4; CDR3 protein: ASSSPTLQY
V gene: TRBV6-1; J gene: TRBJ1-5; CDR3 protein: ASRNRPWANQPQH
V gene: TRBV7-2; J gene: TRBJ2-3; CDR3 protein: ASSLVATRTDTQY
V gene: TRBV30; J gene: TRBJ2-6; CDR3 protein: AWNFGSSGANVLT
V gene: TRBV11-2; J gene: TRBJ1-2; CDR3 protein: ASSLGMGPYGYT
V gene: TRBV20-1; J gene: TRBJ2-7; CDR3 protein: SARNSPSYEQY
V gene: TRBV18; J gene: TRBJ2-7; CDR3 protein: ASSPSRELPYEQY
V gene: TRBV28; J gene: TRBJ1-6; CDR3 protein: ASRPTVGNSPLH
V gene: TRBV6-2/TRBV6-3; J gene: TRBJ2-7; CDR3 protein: ASRRLAGAEVHEQY
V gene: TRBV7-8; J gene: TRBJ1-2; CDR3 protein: ASSSRGGVGGYT
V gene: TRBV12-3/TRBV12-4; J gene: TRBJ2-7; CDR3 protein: ASRGASGSFYEQY
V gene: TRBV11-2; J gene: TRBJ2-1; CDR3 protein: ASSLSIAGGPGNEQF
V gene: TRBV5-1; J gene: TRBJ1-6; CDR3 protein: ASSLLGSDSPLH
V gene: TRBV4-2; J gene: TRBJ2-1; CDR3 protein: ASSQLAGVDEQF
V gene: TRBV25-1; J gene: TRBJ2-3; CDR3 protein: ASRPGQGPDTQY
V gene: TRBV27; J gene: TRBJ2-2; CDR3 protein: ASSFRFTGSTGELF
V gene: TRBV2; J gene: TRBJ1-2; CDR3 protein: ALLGNRGYT
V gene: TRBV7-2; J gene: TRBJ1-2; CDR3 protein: ASSLGGAGVGYT
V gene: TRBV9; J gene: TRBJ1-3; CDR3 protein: ASSPRTGFTGNTIY
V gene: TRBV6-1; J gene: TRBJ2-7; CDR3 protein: ASSKLAGSYEQY